A single sample is the source of the 29 T cell receptor beta chains below, sequenced in a study of CD8+ T cells in alopecia areata. Extracted RNA was reverse transcribed, and the resulting cDNA served as sequencing template. Sequencing used immunoSEQ multiplex PCR; TCRdb keeps in-frame clones, though not all of them. Found here are 110,000 to 150,000 clones, approximately 90% of them singletons; the top ten hold about 13%. As to treatment: oral pan-JAK inhibitor, 5-10 mg twice daily. The specimen was CD8+ T cells sorted from blood, collected at week 4, from a patient treated with tofacitinib. Receptors were obtained from a human donor with alopecia areata.

V usage is TRBV10-3 and J usage is TRBJ2-2, with TRBD2 matching over 10 bases. The CDR3 length is 19 residues. In germline, CDR1 is ENHRY, CDR2 SYGVKD. Germline trimming cut 6 bases from V and 5 bases from J; bases unmatched to any gene: 18. The CDR3 here is CAIRRTSGRARETTGELFF. CDR3 bases: TGTGCCATCAGACGGACCAGCGGGAGGGCCCGTGAAACGACCGGGGAGCTGTTTTTT.

With regard to this clone: In the same sample, other DNA sequences code for this CDR3. The chain employs TRBV27 and TRBJ2-1; no clear D. CDR1 MNHEY and CDR2 SMNVEV come from the germline V gene (reference sequence). The CDR3 contains 14 residues. The V end was cut by 5 bases, the J end by 0 bases, with 8 bases between. CDR3 in amino acids: CASSLGSSYNEQFF. CDR3 nucleotides: TGTGCCAGCAGTCTAGGTAGCTCCTACAATGAGCAGTTCTTC.

This clone was detected only once. The chain has TRBV5-4 and TRBJ2-6; tentatively, D is TRBD1 (6 bases). V lost 0 bases and J lost 1, with 14 bases in between. The CDR3 extends over 18 amino acids. Germline V gives CDR1 SGHNT, CDR2 YYREEE (reference sequence). The CDR3 DNA follows: TGTGCCAGCAGCTTGGGGGGGCCGACTATTTCTGGGGCCAACGTCCTGACTTTC. Amino acids: CASSLGGPTISGANVLTF.

The V and J genes are TRBV5-1 and TRBJ1-2; D is uncertain. The CDR3 consists of 12 residues. Germline CDR1 and CDR2: SGHRS and YFSETQ. V was shortened by 3 bases and J by 3 bases, with 6 bases between the two germline ends. CDR3 bases: TGCGCCAGCAGCTCCGGGTACTATGGCTACACCTTC. It codes for CASSSGYYGYTF.

The chain recombines TRBV7-9 with TRBJ2-7, with 11 bases aligning to TRBD2. The CDR3 length is 13 residues. V trimming: 8 bases; J trimming: 2 bases; junction bases outside the gene matches: 2. Germline V gives CDR1 SEHNR, CDR2 FQNEAQ (reference sequence). The CDR3 sequence is CASGTSGTYEQYF. In DNA form, the CDR3 reads TGTGCCAGCGGGACTAGCGGAACCTACGAGCAGTACTTC.

The chain combines TRBV9 with TRBJ1-1, with D maybe TRBD1 (5 bases). Germline CDR1 SGDLS, CDR2 YYNGEE. This CDR3 comprises 12 residues. The V gene lost 5 bases and the J gene lost 0 bases, with 5 bases spanning the gap. CDR3 amino acids: CASRDMNTEAFF. The DNA of the CDR3 is TGTGCCAGCAGGGACATGAACACTGAAGCTTTCTTT.

CDR3 nucleotides: TGTGCCACCCAAGGGGGTTATGGCTACACCTTC. Translation gives CATQGGYGYTF. J is TRBJ1-2 and V is TRBV2; a weak D match, TRBD1 (6 bases). The CDR3 is 11 residues long. Trimming stripped 10 bases from V and 5 bases from J, with 11 bases between. Germline V CDR1 and CDR2: SNHLY, FYNNEI.

About this clone itself: The sample holds other DNA sequences that translate to the same CDR3. The chain has TRBV29-1 and TRBJ2-3; D is unresolved. The CDR3 length is 10 residues. Germline CDR1 is SQVTM and CDR2 is ANQGSEA. Trimming pared 4 bases from V and 5 bases from J, leaving 4 bases between. The CDR3 DNA follows: TGCAGCGTTGTTCGAGATACGCAGTATTTT. Translated: CSVVRDTQYF.

This chain links TRBV27 with TRBJ1-5; D gene unclear. From germline, CDR1 is MNHEY and CDR2 SMNVEV (reference sequence). This CDR3 comprises 13 residues. V dropped 8 bases and J dropped 0 bases, with 8 bases sitting between them. CDR3 nucleotide sequence: TGTGCCAGCGCCGGTTATAGCAATCAGCCCCAGCATTTT. This sequence encodes CASAGYSNQPQHF.

This chain connects TRBV6-6 to TRBJ2-5; 8 bases map to TRBD1. Germline trimming cut 11 bases from V and 6 bases from J; bases unmatched to any gene: 8. Germline CDR1 MNHNY, CDR2 SVGAGI (reference sequence). This CDR3 has 12 amino acids. The CDR3 reads CAVQGDDQTQYF. The CDR3 DNA reads as TGTGCCGTACAGGGGGATGACCAGACCCAGTACTTC.

The chain recombines TRBV9 with TRBJ2-3; either TRBD1 or TRBD2 may supply D (5 bases each). Trimming took 0 bases from V and 1 from J, leaving 15 bases between them. From germline, CDR1 is SGDLS and CDR2 YYNGEE. The CDR3 has 17 residues. The CDR3 loop reads CASSVATLGTGTDTQYF. For the CDR3, the DNA is TGTGCCAGCAGCGTAGCTACGTTGGGGACCGGCACAGATACGCAGTATTTT.

This clone was seen a single time. The chain links TRBV7-9 to TRBJ2-7; perhaps TRBD2 as D (5 bases). This CDR3 comprises 16 residues. Germline-derived CDR1 and CDR2 are SEHNR and FQNEAQ (reference sequence). V was clipped by 2 bases and J by 6 bases, with 20 bases between them. CDR3 nucleotide sequence: TGTGCCAGCAGCTTATCATACGGGGTGGAGAGGATCGAGCAGTACTTC. Translated, it gives CASSLSYGVERIEQYF.

The V call is TRBV19, the J call TRBJ1-1; D perhaps matches TRBD1 (5 bases). Between the trimmed V and J ends, which lost 10 bases and 1 base, there was a span of 16 bases. The CDR3 extends over 14 amino acids. Germline CDR1 is LNHDA and CDR2 is SQIVND (reference sequence). Here the CDR3 DNA reads TGTGCCACCCTGGGCGGGACGGAGAACACTGAAGCTTTCTTT. Amino acids: CATLGGTENTEAFF.

This chain links TRBV30 with TRBJ1-1; D remains ambiguous. Germline assignment: CDR1 GTSNPN and CDR2 SVGIG (reference sequence). The CDR3 is 13 residues long. V was cut by 2 bases and J by 0 bases, with 7 bases left in between. Written as DNA, the CDR3 is TGTGCCTGGAGTCCACCTATGAACACTGAAGCTTTCTTT. Encoded protein: CAWSPPMNTEAFF.

The chain recombines TRBV28 with TRBJ2-5, with 7 bases lining up with TRBD1. V lost 1 base, J lost 2 bases, and 7 bases stayed unmatched. The CDR3 extends over 16 amino acids. CDR1 is MDHEN, CDR2 SYDVKM, per germline. The CDR3 loop is CASSLYSGTEQETQYF. The CDR3 DNA reads TGTGCCAGCAGTTTATATTCTGGGACAGAGCAAGAGACCCAGTACTTC.

This clone appeared a single time. Other DNA variants within this sample encode the same CDR3. The chain employs TRBV7-6 and TRBJ2-5; the D gene is possibly TRBD1 (5 bases). Between the trimmed V and J ends, which lost 1 base and 3 bases, there was a span of 6 bases. The CDR3 spans 13 residues. Germline V gives CDR1 SGHVS, CDR2 FNYEAQ. In DNA, the CDR3 is TGTGCCAGCAGCTTAGTAGGGGAAGAGACCCAGTACTTC. This sequence encodes CASSLVGEETQYF.

The V call is TRBV9, the J call TRBJ2-4; 8 nucleotides line up with TRBD2. The CDR3 has 14 amino acids. Germline-derived CDR1 and CDR2 are SGDLS and YYNGEE. V lost 4 bases to trimming and J lost 2 bases; unmatched junction nucleotides: 2. The CDR3 loop reads CASSLAGSKNIQYF. The CDR3 DNA sequence: TGTGCCAGCAGCTTAGCGGGGTCCAAAAACATTCAGTACTTC.

The chain has TRBV6-4 and TRBJ2-2, with a possible D match to TRBD1 (5 bases). Per the germline V gene, CDR1 is MRHNA and CDR2 is SNTAGT. This CDR3 is built from 14 residues. Trimming left V 6 bases short and J 2 bases short, with 10 bases between. CDR3 sequence: CASSRAPNTGELFF. The CDR3 DNA sequence: TGTGCCAGCAGCAGGGCGCCAAACACCGGGGAGCTGTTTTTT.

The chain couples TRBV7-9 to TRBJ2-7; D unclear. Per germline, CDR1 SEHNR and CDR2 FQNEAQ (reference sequence). The CDR3 is made up of 14 amino acids. With 8 bases removed from V and 3 bases from J, the gap between germline ends came to 17 bases. The CDR3 DNA is TGTGCCAGCGGGAAAGGGCAGGCGAACTACGAGCAGTACTTC. It is translated as CASGKGQANYEQYF. Combining the CDR3 with reference TRBV7-9 and TRBJ2-7 gives the whole variable domain DTGVSQNPRHKITKRGQNVTFRCDPISEHNRLYWYRQTLGQGPEFLTYFQNEAQLEKSRLLSDRFSAERPKGSFSTLEIQRTEQGDSAMYLCASGKGQANYEQYFGPGTRLTVT.

As concerns this clone: The same CDR3 arises from other DNA sequences in this sample as well. V gene TRBV29-1 combines with J gene TRBJ2-1; no definite D call. Per germline, CDR1 SQVTM and CDR2 ANQGSEA. Trimming removed 6 bases from V and 4 bases from J, with 7 bases in between. CDR3 length: 11 residues. The CDR3 coding sequence is TGCAGCGTCGTCGATTACAATGAGCAGTTCTTC. It codes for CSVVDYNEQFF.

This chain links TRBV29-1 with TRBJ2-2; possibly TRBD1 or TRBD2 for D (5 bases each). The V gene lost 6 bases and the J gene lost 5 bases, with 13 bases spanning the gap. Germline assignment: CDR1 SQVTM and CDR2 ANQGSEA. This CDR3 region has 13 residues. CDR3 region: CSVGPGRTGELFF. DNA for the CDR3: TGCAGCGTGGGACCAGGGCGGACCGGGGAGCTGTTTTTT.

The chain recombines TRBV7-9 with TRBJ2-1, with TRBD2 as a possible D gene (5 bases). The V end was cut by 6 bases, the J end by 0 bases, with 12 bases between. This CDR3 is 15 amino acids long. Germline V gene sequence: CDR1 SEHNR, CDR2 FQNEAQ (reference sequence). The CDR3 DNA sequence: TGTGCCAGCAGATTTAGCGAAAGCTCCTACAATGAGCAGTTCTTC. Encoded protein: CASRFSESSYNEQFF.

The CDR3: CASSLPGGASYGYTF. The CDR3 DNA sequence: TGCGCCAGCAGCCTCCCGGGGGGGGCGAGCTATGGCTACACCTTC. The rearrangement joins TRBV4-1 to TRBJ1-2, with D perhaps TRBD1 (6 bases). The germline gives CDR1 MGHRA, CDR2 YSYEKL. The CDR3 runs 15 residues. The V end lost 4 bases, the J end lost 4 bases, and 16 bases lay between the germline ends.

V is TRBV7-8 and J is TRBJ2-1; D is unclear. Trimming took off 2 bases at V and 0 bases at J, with 14 bases between the two ends. The germline V gene has CDR1 SGHVS and CDR2 FQNEAQ. This CDR3 contains 17 residues. CDR3 sequence: CASSLRLEHSSYNEQFF. DNA for the CDR3: TGTGCCAGCAGCTTACGGTTAGAACATAGCTCCTACAATGAGCAGTTCTTC.

The rearrangement links TRBV27 to TRBJ2-1; TRBD2 matches at 8 bases. With 6 bases clipped from V and 3 bases from J, the junction kept 7 bases outside the gene matches. Germline V gives CDR1 MNHEY, CDR2 SMNVEV (reference sequence). The CDR3 loop spans 15 amino acids. The CDR3 loop is CASRPGTSLYNEQFF. For the CDR3, the DNA is TGTGCCAGCAGACCCGGGACTAGTCTCTACAATGAGCAGTTCTTC.

This chain connects TRBV7-3 to TRBJ2-5, with 7 bases identical to TRBD1. The germline V gene encodes CDR1 SGHTA and CDR2 FQGTGA. The junction had 9 bases not matched to a gene; V was cut back by 6 bases and J by 2 bases. This CDR3 contains 15 residues. The CDR3 reads CASRRTTDRQETQYF. DNA for the CDR3: TGTGCCAGCAGACGGACCACGGACAGGCAAGAGACCCAGTACTTC.

About this clone itself: The sample contains more than one DNA sequence encoding this CDR3. The chain joins TRBV7-9 to TRBJ2-7; possibly TRBD2 for D (5 bases). The CDR3 has 13 residues. V was trimmed by 4 bases and J by 0 bases, leaving 7 bases between them. Germline V gene lookup returns CDR1 SEHNR and CDR2 FQNEAQ (reference sequence). Here the CDR3 reads CASSSGSSYEQYF. The CDR3 bases are TGTGCCAGCAGCTCGGGGAGCTCCTACGAGCAGTACTTC.

The chain links TRBV4-2 to TRBJ2-5; 8 positions match TRBD2. Germline assignment: CDR1 LGHNA and CDR2 YNFKEQ. CDR3 size: 14 residues. V dropped 4 bases and J dropped 3; count of bases not matched to a gene: 4. CDR3 residues: CASSPLAAEETQYF. CDR3 in DNA: TGTGCCAGCAGCCCACTAGCGGCGGAAGAGACCCAGTACTTC.

The gene calls are TRBV29-1 and TRBJ2-3; 8 nucleotides match TRBD2. The CDR3 length is 16 residues. V gave up 1 base and J gave up 2 bases; unmatched junction bases: 8. The V gene's germline CDR1 is SQVTM and CDR2 ANQGSEA. The CDR3 DNA reads TGCAGCGTTGAAGGGCCTGGACTAGCCCACACAGATACGCAGTATTTT. Protein: CSVEGPGLAHTDTQYF.